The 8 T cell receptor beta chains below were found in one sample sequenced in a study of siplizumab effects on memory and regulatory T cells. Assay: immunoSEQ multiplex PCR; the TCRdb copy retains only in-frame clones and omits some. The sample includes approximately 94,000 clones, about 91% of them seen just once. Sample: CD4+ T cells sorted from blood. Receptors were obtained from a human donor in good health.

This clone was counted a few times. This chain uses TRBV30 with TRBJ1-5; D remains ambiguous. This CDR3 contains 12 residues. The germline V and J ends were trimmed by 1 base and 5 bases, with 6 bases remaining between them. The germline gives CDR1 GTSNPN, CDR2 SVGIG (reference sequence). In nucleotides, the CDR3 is TGTGCCTGGAGTGGAGGGTATCAGCCCCAGCATTTT. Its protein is CAWSGGYQPQHF.

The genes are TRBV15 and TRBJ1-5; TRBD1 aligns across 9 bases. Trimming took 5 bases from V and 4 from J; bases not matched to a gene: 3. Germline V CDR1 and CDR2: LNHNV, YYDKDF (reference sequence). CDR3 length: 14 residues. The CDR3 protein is CATSRQGGNQPQHF. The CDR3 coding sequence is TGTGCCACCAGCCGACAGGGGGGGAATCAGCCCCAGCATTTT.

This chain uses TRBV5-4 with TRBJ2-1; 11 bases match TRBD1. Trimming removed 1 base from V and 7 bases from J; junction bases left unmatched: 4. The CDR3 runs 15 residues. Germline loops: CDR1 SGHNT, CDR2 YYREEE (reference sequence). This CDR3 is CASSLPGTGGNEQFF. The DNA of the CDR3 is TGTGCCAGCAGCTTGCCCGGGACAGGGGGGAATGAGCAGTTCTTC.

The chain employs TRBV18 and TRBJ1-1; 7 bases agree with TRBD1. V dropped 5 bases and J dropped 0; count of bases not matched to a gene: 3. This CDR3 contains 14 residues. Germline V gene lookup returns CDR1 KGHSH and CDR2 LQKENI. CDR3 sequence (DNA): TGTGCCAGCTCAAAGGGACAGTTGAACACTGAAGCTTTCTTT. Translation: CASSKGQLNTEAFF.

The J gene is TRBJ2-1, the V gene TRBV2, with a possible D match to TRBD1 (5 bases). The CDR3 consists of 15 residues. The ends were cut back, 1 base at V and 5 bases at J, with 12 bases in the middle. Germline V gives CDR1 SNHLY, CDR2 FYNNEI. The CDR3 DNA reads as TGTGCCAGCAGTGAAGTGGGGCTGACCCACAATGAGCAGTTCTTC. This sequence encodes CASSEVGLTHNEQFF.

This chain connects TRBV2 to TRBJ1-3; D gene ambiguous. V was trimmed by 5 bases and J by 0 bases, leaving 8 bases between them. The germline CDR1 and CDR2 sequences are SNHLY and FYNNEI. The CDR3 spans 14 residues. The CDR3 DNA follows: TGTGCCAGCAGTAGCAGCAACTCTGGAAACACCATATATTTT. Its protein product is CASSSSNSGNTIYF. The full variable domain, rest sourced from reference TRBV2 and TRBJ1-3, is EPEVTQTPSHQVTQMGQEVILRCVPISNHLYFYWYRQILGQKVEFLVSFYNNEISEKSEIFDDQFSVERPDGSNFTLKIRSTKLEDSAMYFCASSSSNSGNTIYFGEGSWLTVV.

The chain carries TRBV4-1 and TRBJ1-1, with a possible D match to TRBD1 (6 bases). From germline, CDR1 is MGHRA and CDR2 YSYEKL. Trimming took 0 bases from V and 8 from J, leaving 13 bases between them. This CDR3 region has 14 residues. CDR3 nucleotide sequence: TGCGCCAGCAGCCAAGAACAAGGGGGAGTAGAAGCTTTCTTT. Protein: CASSQEQGGVEAFF.

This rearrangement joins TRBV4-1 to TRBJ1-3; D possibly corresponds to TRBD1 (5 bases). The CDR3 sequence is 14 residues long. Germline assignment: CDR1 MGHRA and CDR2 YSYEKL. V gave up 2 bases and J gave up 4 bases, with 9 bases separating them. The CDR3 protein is CASSQTGLGNTIYF. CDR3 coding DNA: TGCGCCAGCAGCCAAACAGGTCTCGGAAACACCATATATTTT.